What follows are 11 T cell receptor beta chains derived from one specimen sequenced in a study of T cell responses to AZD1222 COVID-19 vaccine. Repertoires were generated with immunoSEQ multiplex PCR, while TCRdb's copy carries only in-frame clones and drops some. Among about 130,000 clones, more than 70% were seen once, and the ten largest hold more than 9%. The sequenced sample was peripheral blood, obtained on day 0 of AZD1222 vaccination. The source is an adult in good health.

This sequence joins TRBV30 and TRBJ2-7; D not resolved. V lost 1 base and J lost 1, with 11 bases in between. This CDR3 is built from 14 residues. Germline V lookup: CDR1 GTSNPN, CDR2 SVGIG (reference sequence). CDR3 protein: CAWSGSPESYEQYF. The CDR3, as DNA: TGTGCCTGGAGTGGTTCCCCTGAGTCCTACGAGCAGTACTTC.

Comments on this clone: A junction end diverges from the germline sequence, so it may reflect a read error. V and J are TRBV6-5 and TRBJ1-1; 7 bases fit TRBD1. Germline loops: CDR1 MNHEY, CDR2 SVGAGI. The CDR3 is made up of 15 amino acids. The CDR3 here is CASSLLTGVKTEAFF. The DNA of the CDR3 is TGTGCCAGCAGTTTATTAACAGGGGTGAAGACTGAAGCTTTCTTT.

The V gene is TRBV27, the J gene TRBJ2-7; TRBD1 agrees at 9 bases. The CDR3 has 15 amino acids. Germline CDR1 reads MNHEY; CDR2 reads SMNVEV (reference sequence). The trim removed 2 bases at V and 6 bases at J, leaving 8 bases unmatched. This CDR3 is CASSLLPTGGTEQYF. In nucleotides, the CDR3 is TGTGCCAGCAGTTTACTCCCGACAGGGGGGACCGAGCAGTACTTC.

The CDR3, as DNA: TGTGCCAGCAGCTCGACAGGGTCCACCGGGGAGCTGTTTTTT. Translated, it gives CASSSTGSTGELFF. The chain is built from TRBV7-3 and TRBJ2-2; 7 bases are shared with TRBD1. Trimming removed 4 bases from V and 4 bases from J; junction bases left unmatched: 3. This CDR3 contains 14 residues. CDR1 and CDR2 (germline): SGHTA, FQGTGA.

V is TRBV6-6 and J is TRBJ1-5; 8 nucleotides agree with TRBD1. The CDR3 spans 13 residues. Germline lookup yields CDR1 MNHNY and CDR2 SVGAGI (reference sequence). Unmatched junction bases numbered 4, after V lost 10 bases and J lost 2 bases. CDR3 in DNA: TGTGCCATTAAGACAGGGGGCAATCAGCCCCAGCATTTT. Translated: CAIKTGGNQPQHF.

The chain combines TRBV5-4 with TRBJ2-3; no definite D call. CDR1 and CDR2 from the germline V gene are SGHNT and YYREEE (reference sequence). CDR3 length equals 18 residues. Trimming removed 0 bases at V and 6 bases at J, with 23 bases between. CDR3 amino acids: CASSLDGFVRSPLDTQYF. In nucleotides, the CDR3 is TGTGCCAGCAGCTTGGATGGGTTCGTCCGTTCGCCCCTGGATACGCAGTATTTT.

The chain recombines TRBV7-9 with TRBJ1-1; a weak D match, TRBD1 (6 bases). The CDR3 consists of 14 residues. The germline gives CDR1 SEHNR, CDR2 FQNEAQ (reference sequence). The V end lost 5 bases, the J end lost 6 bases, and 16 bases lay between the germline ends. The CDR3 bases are TGTGCCAGCAGCCCTCGACAGGCTGACTCTGAAGCTTTCTTT. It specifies CASSPRQADSEAFF.

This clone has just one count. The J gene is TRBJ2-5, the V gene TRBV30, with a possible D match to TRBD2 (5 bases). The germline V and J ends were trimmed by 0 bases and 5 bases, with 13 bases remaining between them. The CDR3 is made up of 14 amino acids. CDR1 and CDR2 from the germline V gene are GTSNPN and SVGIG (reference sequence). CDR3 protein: CAWSVYEGSETQYF. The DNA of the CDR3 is TGTGCCTGGAGTGTTTACGAGGGTTCGGAGACCCAGTACTTC. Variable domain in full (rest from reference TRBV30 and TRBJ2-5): SQTIHQWPATLVQPVGSPLSLECTVEGTSNPNLYWYRQAAGRGLQLLFYSVGIGQISSEVPQNLSASRPQDRQFILSSKKLLLSDSGFYLCAWSVYEGSETQYFGPGTRLLVL.

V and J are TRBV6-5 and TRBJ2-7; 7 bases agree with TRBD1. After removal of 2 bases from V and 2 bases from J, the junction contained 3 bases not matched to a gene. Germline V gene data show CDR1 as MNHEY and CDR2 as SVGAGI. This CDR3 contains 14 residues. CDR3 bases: TGTGCCAGCAGTTACGGGACAGAAGCCTACGAGCAGTACTTC. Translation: CASSYGTEAYEQYF.

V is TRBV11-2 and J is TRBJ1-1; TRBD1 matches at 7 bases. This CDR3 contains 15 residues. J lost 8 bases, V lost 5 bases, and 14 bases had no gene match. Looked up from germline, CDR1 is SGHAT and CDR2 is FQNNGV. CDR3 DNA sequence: TGTGCCAGCAGCCCTTCAGGATGGACAGGAGAAGAAGCTTTCTTT. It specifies CASSPSGWTGEEAFF.

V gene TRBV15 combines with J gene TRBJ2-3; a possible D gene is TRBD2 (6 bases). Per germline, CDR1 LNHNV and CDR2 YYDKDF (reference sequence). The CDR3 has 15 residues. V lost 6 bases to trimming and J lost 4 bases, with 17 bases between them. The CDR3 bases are TGTGCCACCAGGGGAGCGGGTAGGGGCCCAGATACGCAGTATTTT. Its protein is CATRGAGRGPDTQYF.